This entry concerns a single TCR beta chain. The sample belongs to a study of monozygotic twins with inflammatory bowel disease. This CDR3 comprises 15 residues. CDR1 is LNHDA, CDR2 SQIVND, per germline (reference sequence). TCRdb re-called the 5' RACE reads; every CDR3 protein appears as one record, without DNA. The specimen's table records 400,000 to 500,000 distinct CDR3 sequences. This sequence was found in a human donor with ulcerative colitis or Crohn's disease, or a healthy co-twin of an affected twin (not recorded which). The J gene is TRBJ1-1, the V gene TRBV19. The sample consisted of blood. The CDR3 is CASSPPGGIRAEAFF.